This entry concerns a single T cell receptor (beta chain). Its target is unknown. The data belong to a study of CD8 T cells in Susac syndrome. Trimming removed 4 bases from V and 4 bases from J, with 17 bases in between. Per germline, CDR1 MGHRA and CDR2 YSYEKL. The CDR3 spans 16 residues. CD8+ and CD4+ blood T cells underwent TCR beta sequencing. TEMRA cells were enriched by FACS, while CD8+ and CD4+ T cells were obtained through a negative isolation that was performed magnetically. An input of roughly 0.5 to 1 ug of RNA was subjected to reverse transcription using random hexamers. Amplification of TCR beta CDR3 was carried out by immunoSEQ multiplex PCR, which covered 54 Vbeta and 13 Jbeta segments. TCRdb re-analysed the immunoSEQ multiplex PCR reads in MiXCR, keeping a single row per CDR3 protein. The table lists roughly 120,000 distinct CDR3 sequences, just under 95% of them singletons. Study-wide results and caveats: It was acknowledged in the study that its TCR sequencing and HLA analysis involved a relatively small number of individuals.

The TCR comes from a human donor in good health. The source material was CD4+ T cells from PBMCs. The rearrangement uses TRBV4-1 and TRBJ1-5, with D tentatively TRBD1 (6 bases). The CDR3 here is CASSPSKGGGNQPQHF. The CDR3 coding sequence is TGCGCCAGCAGCCCGTCAAAAGGGGGAGGAAATCAGCCCCAGCATTTT.